This T cell receptor beta chain originates from a study of immune characterization of retroperitoneal liposarcoma. This CDR3 has 16 amino acids. The germline CDR1 and CDR2 sequences are SEHNR and FQNEAQ (reference sequence). Unmatched junction bases numbered 12, after V lost 0 bases and J lost 13 bases. TCRdb reprocessed the PCR reads via MiXCR and lists one record per CDR3 protein. In the table there are about 19,000 distinct CDR3 sequences, 37% of which are singletons. The rearrangement joins TRBV7-9 to TRBJ2-1; 10 positions match TRBD2. The sequencing sample was made of blood. The clonotype comes from a male donor with retroperitoneal liposarcoma. CDR3 sequence reads: CASSLALTSGWLRQFF. CDR3 DNA sequence: TGTGCCAGCAGCTTAGCGCTGACTAGCGGGTGGCTACGACAGTTCTTC.